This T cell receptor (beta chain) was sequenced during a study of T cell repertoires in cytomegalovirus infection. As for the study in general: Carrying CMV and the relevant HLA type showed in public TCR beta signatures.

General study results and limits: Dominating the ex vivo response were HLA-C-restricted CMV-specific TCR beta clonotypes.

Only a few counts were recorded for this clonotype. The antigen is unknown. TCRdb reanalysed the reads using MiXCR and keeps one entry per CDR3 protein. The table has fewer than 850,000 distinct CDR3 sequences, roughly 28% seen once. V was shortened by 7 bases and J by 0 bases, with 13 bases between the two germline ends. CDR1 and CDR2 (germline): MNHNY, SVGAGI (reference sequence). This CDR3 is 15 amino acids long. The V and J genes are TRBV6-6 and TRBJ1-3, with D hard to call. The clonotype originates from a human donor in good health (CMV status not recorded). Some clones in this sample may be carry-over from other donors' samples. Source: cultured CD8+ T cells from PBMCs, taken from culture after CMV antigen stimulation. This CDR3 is CASIGPGNSGNTIYF. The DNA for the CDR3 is TGTGCCAGCATCGGCCCGGGGAACTCTGGAAACACCATATATTTT.